This T cell receptor (beta chain) comes out of a study of cytomegalovirus exposure and HLA in healthy donors (dated 2017 in TCRdb). Notes on the research overall: An earlier analysis of approximately 640 of the donors reported roughly 270 Gb of sequence data and roughly 100 million unique TCR beta sequences from about 200 million T cells. Approximately 300 gigabases of sequencing data and around 80 million unique TCR sequences made up an early release that covered some 640 HLA-typed donors. Of the roughly 410 genotyped donors, 80% to 90% were placed in the genetic ancestry cluster associated with self-reported Caucasian donors. The aim of the study was to test whether cataloging public T cell receptors could identify signatures of past pathogen exposure. The T cell repertoires of about 700 subjects were profiled by immunosequencing and related to cytomegalovirus serostatus. Along with the approximately 650-subject first cohort, a separate validation cohort of over a hundred different subjects was used. To predict cytomegalovirus infection status, the study brought together high-throughput TCR immunosequencing, statistical association of individual TCRs with disease status, and machine learning. In a later analysis, previously published TCR beta repertoires from 670 or so donors were re-analyzed and high-resolution HLA genotyping was added so that TCR occurrence patterns could be studied. In the later analysis, no new phenotypic data were used to find candidate immune exposures; instead, reliance was placed on TCR beta sequences and their occurrence across donors. An earlier analysis of about 600 of the donors used high-throughput TCR beta sequencing to judge whether each TCR beta V gene segment behaved as functional or pseudogenic. Donor age, sex, ethnicity and CMV serostatus were compiled alongside the repertoire data. A later genetic analysis used genome-wide SNP genotypes for about 65% of the 666 donors, treating that subset as a discovery cohort. All discovery cohort repertoires had been generated on a single sequencing platform. Both class I and class II loci were covered by HLA typing, at four-digit resolution. The number of donors typed differed by locus, with roughly 629-640 for A, B, C, DRB1 and DQB1, around 560 for DQA1, under 610 for DPA1, and 400 to 490 for DPB1. Several DR-DQ haplotypes were handled as single units for association and clustering, since linkage in the cohort was strong. Among under 450 genotyped donors of the cohort, an average of approximately 240,000 unique TCR beta nucleotide sequences were sequenced per donor, roughly a sixth of them non-productive.

A word on this clone: The clone's antigen remains unknown. The record has no base qualities; no much larger clone is one base away.

The germline V gene (reference sequence) gives CDR1 as LNHDA and CDR2 as SQIVND. From the cysteine through the phenylalanine, the CDR3 covers 16 amino acids. Of the read, only the CDR3 DNA is kept; its 48 bases are in frame from base 1. V has 6 bases trimmed and J has 5 bases trimmed; junction bases matching no gene number 10. Beyond this particular receptor, the publication reports: A later analysis found that HLA-associated TCR beta chains were more clonally expanded and had lower generation probabilities than equally common non-associated chains. CMV serostatus was the only immune exposure information available for the cohort. A later analysis found that most CMV-associated TCR beta chains appeared HLA-restricted, with HLA associations seemingly driven largely by CMV exposure. Linkage disequilibrium might explain the correlated functional status among segregating V segments, but an unknown experimental factor could not be ruled out. A further reported finding was that TCR beta sequences accurately predicted the HLA-A and HLA-B alleles for most subjects in the first cohort. In both the original and validation cohorts, the classifier was reported to diagnose cytomegalovirus status with high specificity and sensitivity. The sequencing pipeline was judged likely to have produced a cluster of highly shared sequence variants as a technical artifact. According to a later analysis, TCR association rates differed among HLA loci, with DRB1 alleles showing the most associated TCRs and HLA-C alleles showing the fewest. A few of the identified cytomegalovirus-associated TCR beta chains were confirmed in vitro to be specific for cytomegalovirus antigens. According to the authors, the approach could potentially be generalized to other disease states and immunological phenotypes. The study listed 150 to 200 TCR beta chains as associated with cytomegalovirus. Assigning TCR associations to individual alleles was difficult when HLA alleles, especially DR and DQ, strongly co-occurred. In an earlier analysis of 450 to 750 of the donors, most TCR beta V segments appeared in productive rearrangements about 87% or about 30% of the time, broadly matching IMGT annotations. Most TCR sequences were seen in very few donors, while some public TCRs were found in many individuals. Several of the top co-occurrence clusters appeared to be linked to parvovirus B19, influenza, CMV and Epstein-Barr virus, according to a later analysis. In a later genetic analysis, a missense DCLRE1C variant was associated with V-gene and J-gene trimming of TCR beta chains, and the association was replicated in an independent cohort. Presence/absence analyses assumed roughly uniform sequencing depth across donors, an assumption that may not hold. HLA typing was unavailable for some donors at each locus, so association tests used only the typed subset. The 87-base-pair reads could not distinguish some IMGT-functional V segments, including TRBV6-2 and TRBV6-3, so those segments were excluded. Because counts were too low, roughly 17 rarely observed V segments, including chromosome 9 orphons, were left out of the earlier analysis of approximately 500 of the donors. Only TCR beta chains were sequenced in this cohort, and the absence of alpha or paired-chain data limited detectable features. A later analysis associated 16,951 TCR beta sequences with specific HLA alleles at a false discovery rate of 0.05. A later genetic analysis reported fewer N-insertions in productive TCRs among donors in an Asian-associated ancestry cluster than the roughly 690-donor mean.

The cohort was made up of approximately 700 healthy bone marrow donors. At the time of sampling, every cohort member was nominally healthy, though immune exposures that went unrecorded were likely present. The donor tested CMV seropositive, placing the donor among the 250 to 350 seropositive members of the cohort. A peripheral blood sample was collected from each donor, and TCR beta sequencing was performed on peripheral blood mononuclear cells. Genomic DNA extraction from the blood cell samples was performed with the Qiagen DNeasy Blood Extraction Kit. The library was made by the immunoSEQ multiplex PCR assay. For the multiplex PCR, a mixture combining 60 forward primers for TCR Vbeta segments and 13 reverse primers for TCR Jbeta segments was used. The CDR3 region of rearranged TCR beta genes was amplified from genomic DNA with a multiplex PCR assay. The amplified TCR beta libraries were sequenced on the Illumina HiSeq System as 87-base-pair reads. The paper's processing steps were these. Across the roughly 670 repertoires, a later analysis counted tens of millions of unique TCR beta chains, approximately 10 million of which were shared by at least two donors. Raw reads were error-corrected and collapsed into unique sequences by a nearest-neighbor algorithm in which closely related sequences were merged to remove PCR and sequencing errors. CDR3 sequences were aligned to IMGT reference sequences to assign V, D and J gene segments. For a sequence to be retained, a match of at least six nucleotides to both a V gene segment and a J gene segment was required. Rearrangements were classified as productive when the CDR3 lacked stop codons and remained in frame with V and J, and all other rearrangements were classified as non-productive. CDR3 was defined by IMGT convention, running from the second conserved V-encoded cysteine to the conserved J-encoded phenylalanine. In an earlier analysis of 587 of the donors, sequences lacking an unambiguous match to a single V gene segment were excluded. In an earlier analysis of almost 600 of the donors, a V segment was called functional when productive rearrangements were above 56.7%, and segregating when the standard deviation between donors exceeded 5%. A statistical classification framework was developed to diagnose cytomegalovirus status using the catalog of TCR beta chain sequences. In a later analysis, V and J genes were assigned by comparing TCR nucleotide sequences against IMGT/GENE-DB human TR gene sequences. In a later analysis, CDR3 sequences and most-parsimonious VDJ recombination scenarios were assigned using the TCRdist pipeline. A later analysis defined each TCR beta chain by its CDR3 amino acid sequence plus V-gene family, and excluded reads lacking a unique V-gene family. To address suspected cross-contamination and a sequencing artifact, a later analysis removed approximately 590 highly shared, low-generation-probability nucleotide sequences. A later analysis calculated a clonal expansion index for each public chain from normalized within-repertoire ranks of inferred template counts. In a later analysis, generation probabilities were computed with a VDJ recombination model fitted to out-of-frame rearrangements, and the resulting probabilities were checked against IGoR. In a later analysis, TCR-TCR, TCR-HLA and TCR-CMV co-occurrence was scored with hypergeometric tests, and a repertoire-size bias correction was applied to TCR pairs. False discovery rates were estimated in a later analysis by permuting HLA or CMV assignments 20 times. In a later analysis, co-occurring TCRs were grouped with DBSCAN, and TCRdist sequence similarity was added when clustering was performed within HLA-allele-positive subsets. For co-occurrence clustering, repertoires with fewer than 30,000 or more than 120,000 public chains were excluded, along with four to six repertoires with anomalous nucleotide sharing. Entries here come from immuneACCESS through TCRdb and include only in-frame sequences with V and J called. Some clones fail to appear in such tables; in the studies checked, an unresolved V gene covers under half of the shortfall, and the cause of the remainder is unknown. V, J and clone size derive from that table, while D and trimming were established from the DNA sequence. The sample table holds under 120,000 clones, of which 60% to 75% were seen once. The ten most abundant clones make up about a tenth of the sample.

This clonotype originated in a man aged 35-49 years in good health and CMV-seropositive. Input material: PBMCs. The chain employs TRBV19 and TRBJ1-2, with TRBD1 identical over 12 junction bases. This receptor has the CDR3 CASRPGTGGQRYGYTF. The sequenced DNA: TGTGCCAGTAGACCCGGGACAGGGGGCCAAAGATATGGCTACACCTTC.